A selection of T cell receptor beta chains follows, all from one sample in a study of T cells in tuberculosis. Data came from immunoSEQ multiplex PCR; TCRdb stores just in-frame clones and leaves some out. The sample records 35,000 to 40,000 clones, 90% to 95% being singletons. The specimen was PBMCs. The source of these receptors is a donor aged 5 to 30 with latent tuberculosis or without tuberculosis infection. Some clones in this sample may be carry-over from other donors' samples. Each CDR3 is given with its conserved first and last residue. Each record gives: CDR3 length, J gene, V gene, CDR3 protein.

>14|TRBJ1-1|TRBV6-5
CARILDSKAPAAFF
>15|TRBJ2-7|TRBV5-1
CASNPGLPLTYEQYF
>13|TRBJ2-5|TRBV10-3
CAISEFSQETQYF
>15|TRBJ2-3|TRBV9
CASSPWGGGPDTQYF
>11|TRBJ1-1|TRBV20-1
CSAFDRLEAFF
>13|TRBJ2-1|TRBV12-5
CASGTASYNEQFF
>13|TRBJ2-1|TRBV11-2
CASSSGLHNEQFF
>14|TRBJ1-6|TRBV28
CASRYDRGNSPLHF
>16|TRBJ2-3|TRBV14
CASSQGETSGTDTQYF
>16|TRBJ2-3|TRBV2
CASSEVLPHNTDTQYF
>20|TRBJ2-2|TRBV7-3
CASSSPGQGPLGRIPGELFF
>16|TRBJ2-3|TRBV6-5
CASSYRGTGTTDTQYF
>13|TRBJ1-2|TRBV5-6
CASSLTSAWGYTF
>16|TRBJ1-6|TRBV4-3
CASSQDRQGNNSPLHF
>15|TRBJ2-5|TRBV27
CASRRTRDRQETQYF
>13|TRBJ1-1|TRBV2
CASRAGLNTEAFF
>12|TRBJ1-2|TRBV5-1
CASSLPGDGYTF
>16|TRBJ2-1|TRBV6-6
CASSYRREQTYNEQFF
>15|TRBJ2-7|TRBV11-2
CASSLTGRFTYEQYF
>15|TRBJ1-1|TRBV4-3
CASSQGGEGDTEAFF
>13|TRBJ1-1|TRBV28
CASTPPVGEGAFF
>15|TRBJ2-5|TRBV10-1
CASSPTDGSKETQYF
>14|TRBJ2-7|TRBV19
CASSITGEIYEQYF
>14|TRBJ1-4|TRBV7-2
CASSRTGFREKLFF
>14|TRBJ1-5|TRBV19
CASSTRTNDQPQHF
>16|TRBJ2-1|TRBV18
CASSPVERQWSNEQFF
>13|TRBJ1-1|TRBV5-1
CASSTGTGTEAFF
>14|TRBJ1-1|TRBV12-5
CASVQGRGDTEAFF